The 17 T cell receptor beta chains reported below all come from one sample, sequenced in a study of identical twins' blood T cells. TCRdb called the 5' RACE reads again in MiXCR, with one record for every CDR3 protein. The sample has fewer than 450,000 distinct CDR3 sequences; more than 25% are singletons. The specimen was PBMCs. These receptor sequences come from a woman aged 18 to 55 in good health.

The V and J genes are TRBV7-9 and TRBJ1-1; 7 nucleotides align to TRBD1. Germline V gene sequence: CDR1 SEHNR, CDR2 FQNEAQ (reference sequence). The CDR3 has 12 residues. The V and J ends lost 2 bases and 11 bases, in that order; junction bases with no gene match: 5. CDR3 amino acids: CASSLTGQEAFF. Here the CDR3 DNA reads TGTGCCAGCAGCTTAACCGGACAGGAGGCTTTCTTT.

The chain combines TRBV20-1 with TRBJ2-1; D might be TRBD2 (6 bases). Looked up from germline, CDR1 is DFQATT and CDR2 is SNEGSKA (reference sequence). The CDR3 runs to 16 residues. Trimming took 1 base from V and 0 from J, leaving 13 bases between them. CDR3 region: CSARGGWRDSYNEQFF. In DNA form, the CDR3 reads TGCAGTGCTAGAGGAGGTTGGCGGGACTCCTACAATGAGCAGTTCTTC.

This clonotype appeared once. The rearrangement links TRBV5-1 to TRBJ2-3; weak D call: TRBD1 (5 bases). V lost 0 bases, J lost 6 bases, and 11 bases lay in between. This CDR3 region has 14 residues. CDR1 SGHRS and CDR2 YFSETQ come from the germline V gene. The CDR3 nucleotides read TGCGCCAGCAGCTTGGCAGGGTATTCCGATACGCAGTATTTT. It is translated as CASSLAGYSDTQYF.

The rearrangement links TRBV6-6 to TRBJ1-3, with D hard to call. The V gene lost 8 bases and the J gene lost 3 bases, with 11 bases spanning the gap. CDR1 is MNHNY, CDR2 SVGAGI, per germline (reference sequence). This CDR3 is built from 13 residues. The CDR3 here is CASLDGDGNTIYF. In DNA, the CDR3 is TGTGCCAGCCTCGATGGAGATGGAAACACCATATATTTT.

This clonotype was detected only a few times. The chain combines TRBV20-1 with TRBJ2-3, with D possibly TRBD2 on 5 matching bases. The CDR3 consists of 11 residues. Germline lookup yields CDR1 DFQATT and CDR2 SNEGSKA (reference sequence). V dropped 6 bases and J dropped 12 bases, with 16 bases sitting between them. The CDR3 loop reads CSAPRTDFQYF. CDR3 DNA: TGCAGTGCCCCCAGAACGGACTTTCAGTATTTT.

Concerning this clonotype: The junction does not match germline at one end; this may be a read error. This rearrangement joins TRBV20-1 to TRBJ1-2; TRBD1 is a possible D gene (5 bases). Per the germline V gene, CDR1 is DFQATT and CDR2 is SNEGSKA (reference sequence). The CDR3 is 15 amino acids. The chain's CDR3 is CSAQLTEGFNYGHTF. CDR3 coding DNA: TGCAGTGCCCAGTTGACCGAGGGGTTCAACTATGGCCACACCTTC.

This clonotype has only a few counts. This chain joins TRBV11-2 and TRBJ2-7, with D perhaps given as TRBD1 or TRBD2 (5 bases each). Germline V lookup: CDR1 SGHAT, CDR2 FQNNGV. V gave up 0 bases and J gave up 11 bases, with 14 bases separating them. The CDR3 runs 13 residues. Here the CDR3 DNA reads TGTGCCAGCAGCTTAGAATATGGGGGTAGTAAGTACTTC. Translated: CASSLEYGGSKYF. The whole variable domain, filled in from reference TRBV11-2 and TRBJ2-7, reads EAGVAQSPRYKIIEKRQSVAFWCNPISGHATLYWYQQILGQGPKLLIQFQNNGVVDDSQLPKDRFSAERLKGVDSTLKIQPAKLEDSAVYLCASSLEYGGSKYFGPGTRLTVT.

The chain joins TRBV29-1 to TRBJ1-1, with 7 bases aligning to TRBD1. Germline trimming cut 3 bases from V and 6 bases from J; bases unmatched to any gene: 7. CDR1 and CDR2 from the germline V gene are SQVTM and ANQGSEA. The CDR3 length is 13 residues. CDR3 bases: TGCAGCGTTGATATAGGGGGCGCGGCTGAAGCTTTCTTT. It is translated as CSVDIGGAAEAFF.

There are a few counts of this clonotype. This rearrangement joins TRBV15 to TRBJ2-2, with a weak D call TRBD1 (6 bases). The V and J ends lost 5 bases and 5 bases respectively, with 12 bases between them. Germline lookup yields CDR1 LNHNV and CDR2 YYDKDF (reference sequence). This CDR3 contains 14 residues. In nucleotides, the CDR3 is TGTGCCACCAGCGCACAGGGAAAGACCGGGGAGCTGTTTTTT. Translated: CATSAQGKTGELFF.

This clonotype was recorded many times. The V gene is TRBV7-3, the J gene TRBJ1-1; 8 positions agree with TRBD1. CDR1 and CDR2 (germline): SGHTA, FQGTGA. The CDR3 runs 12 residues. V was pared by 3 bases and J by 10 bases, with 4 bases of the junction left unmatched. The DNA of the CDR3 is TGTGCCAGCAGCTTGGCCGGACAGGGAGCTTTCTTT. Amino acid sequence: CASSLAGQGAFF.

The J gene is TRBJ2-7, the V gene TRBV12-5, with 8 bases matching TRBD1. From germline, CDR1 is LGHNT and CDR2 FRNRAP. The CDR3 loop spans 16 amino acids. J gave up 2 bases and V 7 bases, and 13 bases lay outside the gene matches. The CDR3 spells CASASGRRTGPYEQYF. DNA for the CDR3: TGTGCTAGTGCCTCAGGGAGACGGACAGGGCCCTACGAGCAGTACTTC.

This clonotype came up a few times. The CDR3 nucleotides read TGTGTATTCCGGGACGGCTATGGCTACACCTTC. It translates to CVFRDGYGYTF. The J gene is TRBJ1-2, the V gene TRBV7-9, with a weak D call TRBD1 (5 bases). This CDR3 region has 11 residues. The germline CDR1 and CDR2 sequences are SEHNR and FQNEAQ (reference sequence).

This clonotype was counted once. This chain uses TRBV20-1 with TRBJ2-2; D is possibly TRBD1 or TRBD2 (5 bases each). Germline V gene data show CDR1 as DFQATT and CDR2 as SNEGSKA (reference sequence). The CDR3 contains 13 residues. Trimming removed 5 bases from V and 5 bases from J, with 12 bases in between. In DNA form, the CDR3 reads TGCAGTGCTCCTGGGACCGGAACCGGGGAGCTGTTTTTT. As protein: CSAPGTGTGELFF.

The CDR3 reads CASTVNQGNQPQHF. DNA of the CDR3: TGTGCCAGCACTGTTAACCAGGGGAATCAGCCCCAGCATTTT. The genes are TRBV12-3 or TRBV12-4 and TRBJ1-5; TRBD1 might be the D (6 bases). Trimming took 7 bases from V and 4 from J, leaving 14 bases between them. The CDR3 spans 14 residues.

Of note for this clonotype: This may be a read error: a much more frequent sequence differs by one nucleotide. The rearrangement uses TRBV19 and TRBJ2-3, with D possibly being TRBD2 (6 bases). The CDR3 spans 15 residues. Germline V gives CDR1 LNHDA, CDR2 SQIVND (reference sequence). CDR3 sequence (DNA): TGTGCCAGTCGACTAGAACACTCGTCTGGAGATGCGCAGTATTTT. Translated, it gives CASRLEHSSGDAQYF.

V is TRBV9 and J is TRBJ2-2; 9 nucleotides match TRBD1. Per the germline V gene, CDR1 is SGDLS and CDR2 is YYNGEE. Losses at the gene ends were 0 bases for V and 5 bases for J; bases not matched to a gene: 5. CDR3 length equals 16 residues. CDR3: CASSVGGQGTTGELFF. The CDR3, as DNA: TGTGCCAGCAGCGTAGGGGGACAGGGCACAACCGGGGAGCTGTTTTTT.

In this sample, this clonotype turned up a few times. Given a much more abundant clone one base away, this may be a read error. CDR3 amino acids: CSAILRGANVLTF. In DNA, the CDR3 is TGCAGTGCTATCCTTCGGGGGGCCAACGTCCTGACTTTC. The rearrangement links TRBV20-1 to TRBJ2-6; D uncertain. Per germline, CDR1 DFQATT and CDR2 SNEGSKA (reference sequence). This CDR3 region has 13 residues. Between the trimmed V and J ends, which lost 4 bases and 4 bases, there was a span of 8 bases.